In this sample, the clone carrying this T cell receptor (beta chain) turned up many times. Antigen: not known. The data were taken from a study of CD8 T cells in ankylosing spondylitis. Overall study results and limits: One TCR beta motif, made up of roughly 8 highly homologous variants, appeared characteristic of ankylosing spondylitis blood. Clones tied to disease were said to be significantly enriched in matched ankylosing spondylitis synovial fluid.

TCRdb analysed the 5' RACE reads with MiXCR anew, one entry per CDR3 protein. The sample has roughly 490,000 distinct CDR3 sequences, approximately 5.3% seen once. Trimming removed 5 bases from V and 8 bases from J; junction bases left unmatched: 17. The CDR3 spans 15 residues. Germline V gene sequence: CDR1 DFQATT, CDR2 SNEGSKA (reference sequence). V and J are TRBV20-1 and TRBJ1-2, with 7 bases matching TRBD1. Input material: blood, either unsorted or a sorted T cell fraction (not recorded which). This clonotype was sampled from a male donor with ankylosing spondylitis. The CDR3 sequence: CSALAPGTARTGYTF. CDR3 DNA sequence: TGCAGTGCTCTAGCTCCCGGGACAGCTAGGACCGGCTACACCTTC.